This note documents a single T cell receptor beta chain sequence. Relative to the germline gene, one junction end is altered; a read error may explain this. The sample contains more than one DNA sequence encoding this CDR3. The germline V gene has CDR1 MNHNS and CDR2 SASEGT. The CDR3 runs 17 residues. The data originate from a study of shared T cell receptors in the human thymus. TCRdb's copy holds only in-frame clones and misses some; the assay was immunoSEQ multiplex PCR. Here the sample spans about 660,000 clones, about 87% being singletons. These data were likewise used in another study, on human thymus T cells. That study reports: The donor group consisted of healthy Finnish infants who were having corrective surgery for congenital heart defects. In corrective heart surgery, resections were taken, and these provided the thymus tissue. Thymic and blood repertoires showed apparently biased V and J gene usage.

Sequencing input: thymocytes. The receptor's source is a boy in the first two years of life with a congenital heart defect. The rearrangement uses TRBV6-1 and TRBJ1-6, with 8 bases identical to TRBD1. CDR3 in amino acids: CASSERRFGQGDSPLHF. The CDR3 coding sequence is TGTGCCAGCAGTGAAAGGAGGTTTGGACAGGGAGATTCCCCCCTCCACTTT.